Below, 27 T cell receptor beta chains from the same sample are listed, as sequenced in a study of beta chain features in type 1 diabetes. The antigens of these receptors remain unknown. Expressed TCRB transcripts were sequenced, since all the RNA that had been isolated was reverse transcribed. Sequenced by immunoSEQ multiplex PCR; TCRdb stores in-frame clones only, minus some. Of 500,000 to 850,000 clones in the sample, around 15% are singletons; the top ten hold 0.035% to 0.045%. General observations from the study: A moderate, significant TCRB CDR3 shortening appeared in type 1 diabetes across four CD4+ subsets.

Sequences were obtained from naive CD4+ T cells from blood. These receptors originate from a man younger than 35 with type 1 diabetes.

This chain links TRBV7-2 with TRBJ2-1; weak D call: TRBD1 (6 bases). The CDR3 consists of 15 residues. With 1 base removed from V and 2 bases from J, the gap between germline ends came to 9 bases. Germline V gives CDR1 SGHTA, CDR2 FQGNSA. In DNA, the CDR3 is TGTGCCAGCAGCTTAGTGGGGGCCACCTACAATGAGCAGTTCTTC. It yields the protein CASSLVGATYNEQFF.

This clone has just a few counts. J is TRBJ1-1 and V is TRBV14; D may be TRBD1 (5 bases). The germline CDR1 and CDR2 sequences are SGHDN and FVKESK. The CDR3 spans 15 residues. V was cut by 7 bases and J by 3 bases, with 18 bases left in between. The DNA for the CDR3 is TGTGCCAGCACCGACAGTGTTCGCGGGGACACTGAAGCTTTCTTT. Amino acid sequence: CASTDSVRGDTEAFF. Variable domain in full (rest from reference TRBV14 and TRBJ1-1): EAGVTQFPSHSVIEKGQTVTLRCDPISGHDNLYWYRRVMGKEIKFLLHFVKESKQDESGMPNNRFLAERTGGTYSTLKVQPAELEDSGVYFCASTDSVRGDTEAFFGQGTRLTVV.

This clone has more than one count but fewer than ten. The CDR3 DNA reads TGTGCCTGGAGTCCCGGAGTTCAAGAGACCCAGTACTTC. It codes for CAWSPGVQETQYF. The J gene is TRBJ2-5, the V gene TRBV30; D gene ambiguous. CDR1 and CDR2 from the germline V gene are GTSNPN and SVGIG (reference sequence). V lost 2 bases and J 2 bases, leaving 9 bases between the germline ends. The CDR3 extends over 13 amino acids.

The chain is built from TRBV15 and TRBJ1-6, with TRBD1 as a possible D gene (5 bases). The CDR3 is made up of 17 amino acids. Germline CDR1 reads LNHNV; CDR2 reads YYDKDF (reference sequence). V lost 1 base, J lost 1 base, and 11 bases lay in between. The CDR3 spells CATSRGGDGSYNSPLHF. CDR3 sequence (DNA): TGTGCCACCAGCAGAGGCGGGGACGGGTCCTATAATTCACCCCTCCACTTT.

CDR3 in amino acids: CASRYRGLNEKLFF. CDR3 nucleotide sequence: TGCGCCAGCAGATACAGGGGACTTAATGAAAAACTGTTTTTT. The rearrangement links TRBV23-1 to TRBJ1-4; 7 bases line up with TRBD1. TRBV23-1 is an ORF; its function is uncertain. V trimming: 6 bases; J trimming: 4 bases; junction bases outside the gene matches: 5. The CDR3 is 14 residues long.

The chain employs TRBV2 and TRBJ1-4; 8 nucleotides line up with TRBD1. CDR3 length: 15 amino acids. V trimming: 3 bases; J trimming: 10 bases; junction bases outside the gene matches: 10. The germline V gene has CDR1 SNHLY and CDR2 FYNNEI. Here the CDR3 reads CASSDEGGQGSKLFF. In nucleotides, the CDR3 is TGTGCCAGCAGTGATGAGGGCGGACAGGGTTCAAAACTGTTTTTT.

Concerning this clone: In the same sample, other DNA sequences code for this CDR3. The rearrangement links TRBV18 to TRBJ2-7; tentatively, D is TRBD2 (5 bases). Deletions cut 1 base from V and 0 bases from J, with 7 bases between. Germline assignment: CDR1 KGHSH and CDR2 LQKENI. This CDR3 has 14 amino acids. The CDR3 DNA is TGTGCCAGCTCACCACAGGACTCCTCCTACGAGCAGTACTTC. It yields the protein CASSPQDSSYEQYF.

With respect to this clone: The same CDR3 is also encoded by other DNA sequences in this sample. The CDR3 region is CASSLGRETQYF. Written as DNA, the CDR3 is TGTGCCAGCAGCTTGGGGAGGGAGACCCAGTACTTC. V gene TRBV7-9 combines with J gene TRBJ2-5, with a weak D call TRBD2 (6 bases). There are 12 residues in the CDR3. Trimming removed 3 bases at V and 5 bases at J, with 7 bases between. Germline V gene lookup returns CDR1 SEHNR and CDR2 FQNEAQ (reference sequence).

The rearrangement uses TRBV6-6 and TRBJ2-1; 7 bases match TRBD2. This CDR3 has 13 amino acids. Per the germline V gene, CDR1 is MNHNY and CDR2 is SVGAGI (reference sequence). The V gene end was trimmed by 5 bases and the J gene end by 7 bases; junction bases not matched to a gene: 5. The CDR3 sequence is CASSPLSGNEQFF. In nucleotides, the CDR3 is TGTGCCAGCAGTCCCCTTAGCGGGAATGAGCAGTTCTTC.

The gene calls are TRBV7-9 and TRBJ1-1; weak D call: TRBD1 (5 bases). This CDR3 has 16 amino acids. V was trimmed by 3 bases and J by 1 base, leaving 15 bases between them. CDR1 is SEHNR and CDR2 is FQNEAQ in the germline V gene (reference sequence). DNA of the CDR3: TGTGCCAGCAGCTTCTTGGGGCAGCAACAGAACACTGAAGCTTTCTTT. This sequence encodes CASSFLGQQQNTEAFF.

This chain joins TRBV29-1 and TRBJ1-1; a weak D match, TRBD1 (5 bases). Germline V gene data show CDR1 as SQVTM and CDR2 as ANQGSEA. Trimming took 4 bases from V and 6 from J, leaving 18 bases between them. This CDR3 has 14 residues. This CDR3 is CSVGRFRGVPEAFF. DNA of the CDR3: TGCAGCGTTGGCAGGTTCCGAGGGGTCCCTGAAGCTTTCTTT.

Turning to this clone: One end of the junction does not line up with germline, which may come from a read error. The J gene is TRBJ2-1, the V gene TRBV7-7; 7 nucleotides match TRBD1. CDR1 and CDR2 from the germline V gene are SSHAT and FNYEAQ (reference sequence). The CDR3 is 15 amino acids. CDR3 sequence: CASSLAGGTYNEQFF. CDR3 DNA sequence: TGTGCTAGCAGCTTGGCAGGGGGAACCTACAATGAGCAGTTCTTC.

This clone has only a few counts. The V and J genes are TRBV28 and TRBJ2-1; 7 nucleotides line up with TRBD1. The CDR3 loop spans 13 amino acids. The V and J ends lost 2 bases and 8 bases, in that order; junction bases with no gene match: 3. Germline V gene data show CDR1 as MDHEN and CDR2 as SYDVKM. CDR3 coding DNA: TGTGCCAGCAGTTTAAAGGGGGCCTATGAGCAGTTCTTC. Its protein product is CASSLKGAYEQFF.

The V call is TRBV7-9, the J call TRBJ2-7; 8 nucleotides agree with TRBD1. CDR1 and CDR2 from the germline V gene are SEHNR and FQNEAQ (reference sequence). Trimming removed 4 bases from V and 2 bases from J; junction bases left unmatched: 7. The CDR3 contains 15 residues. The CDR3 nucleotides read TGTGCCAGCAGCTCAAGGACAGGGAGAACCTACGAGCAGTACTTC. It is translated as CASSSRTGRTYEQYF.

The chain combines TRBV4-2 with TRBJ2-3; 12 bases agree with TRBD2. The CDR3 totals 19 residues. Germline CDR1 LGHNA, CDR2 YNFKEQ. With V trimmed by 1 base and J by 6 bases, 14 bases remained unmatched. CDR3 sequence reads: CASSQVAPLAGGPDDTQYF. In DNA, the CDR3 is TGTGCCAGCAGCCAAGTCGCCCCTCTAGCGGGGGGGCCGGATGATACGCAGTATTTT.

This sequence joins TRBV5-1 and TRBJ2-4, with TRBD1 identical over 9 bases. V shed 2 bases, J shed 7 bases, and the junction held 10 bases outside the gene matches. In germline, CDR1 is SGHRS, CDR2 YFSETQ. The CDR3 length is 16 residues. The CDR3 here is CASSFSGDRAVNIQYF. CDR3 DNA: TGCGCCAGCAGCTTTTCGGGGGACAGGGCTGTGAACATTCAGTACTTC.

V usage is TRBV7-9 and J usage is TRBJ1-4; D unclear. V lost 1 base, J lost 13 bases, and 13 bases lay in between. The CDR3 runs 13 residues. Germline loops: CDR1 SEHNR, CDR2 FQNEAQ (reference sequence). CDR3 coding DNA: TGTGCCAGCAGCTTAGAGGTCCCGCGGAGACTGTTTTTT. Its protein is CASSLEVPRRLFF.

This clone was picked up a small number of times. The chain couples TRBV6-5 to TRBJ2-7; TRBD2 aligns across 8 bases. The ends lost 6 bases at V and 7 bases at J; junction bases unmatched: 11. CDR1 is MNHEY, CDR2 SVGAGI, per germline. The CDR3 spans 14 residues. The CDR3 region has the DNA TGTGCCAGCAGCGAACCCGGGACTAGTCATGAGCAGTACTTC. Its translation: CASSEPGTSHEQYF.

The sample holds a few counts of this clone. This chain uses TRBV2 with TRBJ2-7; D possibly corresponds to TRBD1 (6 bases). V lost 3 bases, J lost 8 bases, and 20 bases lay in between. From germline, CDR1 is SNHLY and CDR2 FYNNEI. This CDR3 has 15 residues. The CDR3 region has the DNA TGTGCCAGCAGTGACAGAGGGACGGCCAGGGGACAGCAGTACTTC. This codes for CASSDRGTARGQQYF.

This clone was seen more than once but under ten times. V usage is TRBV7-6 and J usage is TRBJ2-7, with D possibly matching TRBD1 (5 bases). Trimming pared 4 bases from V and 2 bases from J, leaving 12 bases between. The CDR3 contains 14 residues. Germline V gene data show CDR1 as SGHVS and CDR2 as FNYEAQ. The CDR3, as DNA: TGTGCCAGCAGCTCCAGGGATGTGGCCTACGAGCAGTACTTC. It yields the protein CASSSRDVAYEQYF.

This clone was picked up a small number of times. The chain links TRBV27 to TRBJ2-2; D is uncertain. Germline-derived CDR1 and CDR2 are MNHEY and SMNVEV (reference sequence). The CDR3 is made up of 13 amino acids. V was clipped by 2 bases and J by 5 bases, with 6 bases between them. The CDR3 coding sequence is TGTGCCAGCAGTTTAATGGGAACCGGGGAGCTGTTTTTT. It codes for CASSLMGTGELFF.

The V call is TRBV27, the J call TRBJ2-1; TRBD1 agrees at 8 bases. Germline V gene data show CDR1 as MNHEY and CDR2 as SMNVEV (reference sequence). The ends lost 2 bases at V and 2 bases at J; junction bases unmatched: 11. The CDR3 is made up of 18 amino acids. The CDR3 reads CASSLRINHRGAYNEQFF. In nucleotides, the CDR3 is TGTGCCAGCAGTTTACGTATCAATCACAGGGGGGCCTACAATGAGCAGTTCTTC.

This clone was counted a few times. J is TRBJ2-1 and V is TRBV18, with D unresolved. CDR3 length equals 17 residues. Germline V gives CDR1 KGHSH, CDR2 LQKENI. Deletions cut 0 bases from V and 0 bases from J, with 12 bases between. The CDR3 loop reads CASSPPGMPSSYNEQFF. The CDR3 DNA follows: TGTGCCAGCTCACCACCGGGGATGCCGAGCTCCTACAATGAGCAGTTCTTC.

The chain employs TRBV5-8 and TRBJ1-2, with D unresolved. Per germline, CDR1 SGHTS and CDR2 YDEGEE. Trimming took 2 bases from V and 6 from J, leaving 11 bases between them. The CDR3 extends over 13 amino acids. This CDR3 is CASSFHFVDGYTF. CDR3 DNA: TGTGCCAGCAGCTTCCACTTTGTGGATGGCTACACCTTC. The full variable domain, in which reference TRBV5-8 and TRBJ1-2 provide the parts outside the CDR3, is EAGVTQSPTHLIKTRGQQATLRCSPISGHTSVYWYQQALGLGLQFLLWYDEGEERNRGNFPPRFSGRQFPNYSSELNVNALELEDSALYLCASSFHFVDGYTFGSGTRLTVV.

About this clone itself: Different DNA sequences within this sample yield the same CDR3. The rearrangement uses TRBV4-1 and TRBJ1-1, with 8 nucleotides matching TRBD1. This CDR3 contains 14 residues. Germline values: CDR1 MGHRA, CDR2 YSYEKL. After removal of 4 bases from V and 4 bases from J, the junction contained 5 bases not matched to a gene. The CDR3 protein is CASSLQGAVTEAFF. The CDR3, as DNA: TGCGCCAGCAGCCTCCAGGGGGCGGTCACTGAAGCTTTCTTT.

The chain is built from TRBV30 and TRBJ1-2; 11 nucleotides line up with TRBD1. The V gene's germline CDR1 is GTSNPN and CDR2 SVGIG (reference sequence). This CDR3 is 16 amino acids long. V was clipped by 0 bases and J by 7 bases; unmatched bases: 10. The CDR3 is CAWSVLRTGGAGGYTF. DNA for the CDR3: TGTGCCTGGAGTGTACTACGGACAGGGGGCGCTGGTGGCTACACCTTC.

The chain combines TRBV4-1 with TRBJ2-1; D not resolved. V lost 8 bases and J lost 2, with 13 bases in between. The CDR3 sequence is 14 residues long. Germline CDR1 is MGHRA and CDR2 is YSYEKL. Here the CDR3 reads CASEAASTYNEQFF. As DNA, the CDR3 is TGCGCCAGCGAGGCGGCATCAACCTACAATGAGCAGTTCTTC.